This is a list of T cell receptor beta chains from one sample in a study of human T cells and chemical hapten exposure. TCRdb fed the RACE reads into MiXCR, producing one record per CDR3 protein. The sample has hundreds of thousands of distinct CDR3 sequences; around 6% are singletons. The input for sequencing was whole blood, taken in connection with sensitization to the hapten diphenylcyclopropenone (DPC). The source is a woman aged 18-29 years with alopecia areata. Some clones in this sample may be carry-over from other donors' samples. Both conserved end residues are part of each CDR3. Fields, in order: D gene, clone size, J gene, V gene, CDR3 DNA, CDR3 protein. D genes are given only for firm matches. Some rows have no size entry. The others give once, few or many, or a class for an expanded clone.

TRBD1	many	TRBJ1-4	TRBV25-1	TGTGCCAGCTCTGAGGGACAGGGACTTGAAAAACTGTTTTTT	CASSEGQGLEKLFF
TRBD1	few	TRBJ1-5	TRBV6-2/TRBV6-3	TGTGCCAGCAGTTACCGGACAGGGCTCGGCAATCAGCCCCAGCATTTT	CASSYRTGLGNQPQHF
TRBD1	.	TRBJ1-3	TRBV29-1	TGCAGCGTTGAGCGGCAGGGGGCGAACACCATATATTTT	CSVERQGANTIYF
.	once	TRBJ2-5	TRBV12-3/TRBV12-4	TGTGCCAGCAGCCACAGGGAAACCCAGTACTTC	CASSHRETQYF
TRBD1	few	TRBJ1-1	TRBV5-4	TGTGCCAGCAGCTTACCCCGGTCACAGGGGATCCATGGTGTCACTGAAGCTTTCTTT	CASSLPRSQGIHGVTEAFF
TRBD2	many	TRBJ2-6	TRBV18	TGTGCCAGCTCACCTTCGCCGCTAGCGGGGGGACTCTCTGGGGCCAACGTCCTGACTTTC	CASSPSPLAGGLSGANVLTF
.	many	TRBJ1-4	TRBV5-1	TGCGCCAGCAGCTTGGAGCCCCCTAGCGAAAAACTGTTTTTT	CASSLEPPSEKLFF
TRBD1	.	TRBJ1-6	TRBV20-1	TGCAGTGCTAAACAGGGGGGCAGCTCCTATAATTCACCCCTCCACTTT	CSAKQGGSSYNSPLHF
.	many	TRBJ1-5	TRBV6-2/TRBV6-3	TGTGCCAGCAGTTACTCGATGAACCTCGACAGGAGCAATCAGCCCCAGCATTTT	CASSYSMNLDRSNQPQHF
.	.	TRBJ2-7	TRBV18	TGTGCCAGCTCACCGCAACGGGAAAACGAGCAGTACTTC	CASSPQRENEQYF
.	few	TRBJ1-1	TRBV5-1	TGCGCCAGCAGCTTGGAACAGGCCACTGAAGCTTTCTTT	CASSLEQATEAFF
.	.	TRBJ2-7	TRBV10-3	TGTGCCATCAGTGAAGGACTATCCTACGAGCAGTACTTC	CAISEGLSYEQYF
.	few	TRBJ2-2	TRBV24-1	TGTGCCACCAGTGATTCCCCTGGCACGAACACCGGGGAGCTGTTTTTT	CATSDSPGTNTGELFF
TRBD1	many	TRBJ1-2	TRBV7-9	TGTGCCAGCAGCTTAGGGACAGGGAAGATGTATGGCTACACCTTC	CASSLGTGKMYGYTF
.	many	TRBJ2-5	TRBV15	TGTGCCACCAGCAGAGATTTGCAGGGGGGCCAAGAGACCCAGTACTTC	CATSRDLQGGQETQYF
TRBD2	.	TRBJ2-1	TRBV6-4	TGTGCCAGCAGTTCCGGACTAGCGGGGCTGGTTGAGCAGTTCTTC	CASSSGLAGLVEQFF
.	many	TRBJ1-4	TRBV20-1	TGCAGTGCTAGAGATCCGGGGGCAACTAATGAAAAACTGTTTTTT	CSARDPGATNEKLFF
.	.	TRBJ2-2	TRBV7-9	TGTGCCAGCAGCTTTGGCACCGGGGAGCTGTTTTTT	CASSFGTGELFF
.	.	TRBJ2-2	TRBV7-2	TGTGCCAGCAGCCCGACCAGGAACACCGGGGAGCTGTTTTTT	CASSPTRNTGELFF
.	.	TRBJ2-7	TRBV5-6	TGTGCCAGCAGCTTGGAACGAAATTACGAGCAGTACTTC	CASSLERNYEQYF